This entry features one T cell receptor beta chain sequence. Its antigen remains unidentified. This table comes from immunoSEQ multiplex PCR, and its TCRdb copy is limited to in-frame clones, with some not included. The sample comprises some 48,000 clones, 80% of which are singletons, and under 20% rests with the top ten. Time point denoted: cycle 4 day 1 (C4D1), after less than seven weeks of nivolumab. No patient escaped relapse after autologous stem cell transplantation, and brentuximab vedotin exposure varied. These data are taken from a study of PD-1 blockade in classical Hodgkin lymphoma. The CDR3 loop spans 14 amino acids. V was pared by 2 bases and J by 7 bases, with 15 bases between. Germline assignment: CDR1 MNHEY and CDR2 SVGAGI. General study results and limits: Newly diagnosed patients reportedly had lower baseline TCR diversity than healthy donors. The baseline diversity of complete responders showed similarity to that of newly diagnosed patients. Why repertoires differed is undefined; disease activity or prior therapy possibly contributed.

The starting material was peripheral blood mononuclear cells (PBMCs), obtained before the fourth cycle of nivolumab. This receptor was taken from a human donor with classical Hodgkin lymphoma. The chain is built from TRBV6-5 and TRBJ2-7; weak D call: TRBD1 (6 bases). The CDR3 protein is CASSYTGYGREQYF. In nucleotides, the CDR3 is TGTGCCAGCAGTTACACAGGGTATGGTCGGGAGCAGTACTTC.